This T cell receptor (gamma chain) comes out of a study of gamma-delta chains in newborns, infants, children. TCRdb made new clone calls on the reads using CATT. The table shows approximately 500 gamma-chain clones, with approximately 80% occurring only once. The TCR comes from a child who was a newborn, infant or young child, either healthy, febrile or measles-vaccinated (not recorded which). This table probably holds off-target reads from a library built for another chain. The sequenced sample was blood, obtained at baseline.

CDR3: CACDTLGDKSTAQLFF. In DNA form, the CDR3 reads TGTGCCTGTGACACACTGGGGGATAAGAGTACAGCACAACTCTTCTTT. The J gene was not called, though the V gene is TRGV9. Germline V gene lookup returns CDR1 GITISATS and CDR2 ISYDGTV (reference sequence). CDR3 length: 16 residues.